The rows below give T cell receptor beta chains drawn from one sample of a study of breast tumors, draining lymph nodes, adjacent tissues. TCRdb reanalysed the multiplex PCR reads using MiXCR and keeps one entry per CDR3 protein. The sample includes 200,000 or so distinct CDR3 sequences, around 33% seen only once; the top ten take approximately 4.5%. The sequenced sample was axillary lymph node tissue. The receptors derive from a female donor with breast cancer. Some clones in this sample may be carry-over from other donors' samples. CDR3s include the opening cysteine and the closing phenylalanine or tryptophan. A D gene is named only where the DNA matches it firmly. Only some rows state a clone size, as once, few, many or a class for expanded clones.

v_call,d_call,clone_size,j_call,cdr3_aa,cdr3_nt
TRBV7-9,-,-,TRBJ2-5,CASSVAGPQETQYF,TGTGCCAGCAGCGTTGCCGGTCCACAAGAGACCCAGTACTTC
TRBV24-1,TRBD1,-,TRBJ1-5,CATSDSGGATGEGQPQHF,TGTGCCACCAGTGATTCTGGGGGGGCAACAGGGGAAGGGCAGCCCCAGCATTTT
TRBV20-1,TRBD2,many,TRBJ2-7,CSALSGGPREQYF,TGCAGTGCGCTTAGCGGGGGCCCCAGGGAGCAGTACTTC
TRBV7-3,-,-,TRBJ1-4,CARKGLGVTSNEKLFF,TGTGCCAGGAAGGGACTAGGGGTTACGAGCAATGAAAAACTGTTTTTT
TRBV18,-,many,TRBJ2-1,CASSPREYNEQFF,TGTGCCAGCTCACCCCGGGAATACAATGAGCAGTTCTTC
TRBV28,-,-,TRBJ2-3,CASSLISPDTQYF,TGTGCCAGCAGTTTAATTAGCCCAGATACGCAGTATTTT
TRBV5-6,TRBD2,many,TRBJ2-1,CASSLGLAEDNEQFF,TGTGCCAGCAGCCTCGGACTAGCGGAGGACAATGAGCAGTTCTTC
TRBV2,TRBD2,many,TRBJ2-1,CASNFGRVNNEQFF,TGTGCCAGCAACTTCGGGAGGGTTAACAATGAGCAGTTCTTC
TRBV5-1,-,once,TRBJ1-6,CASSTGGYNSPLHF,TGCGCCAGCAGTACCGGGGGTTATAATTCACCCCTCCACTTT
TRBV5-4,TRBD1,many,TRBJ2-1,CASSRDGTGFNNEQFF,TGTGCCAGCAGCAGAGACGGGACAGGGTTCAACAATGAGCAGTTCTTC
TRBV11-2,TRBD1,many,TRBJ2-7,CASSPYMRGGTGRSYEQYF,TGTGCCAGCAGCCCGTATATGAGGGGGGGGACAGGGCGCTCCTACGAGCAGTACTTC
TRBV20-1,-,many,TRBJ2-6,CSASVRDSATLWGANVLTF,TGCAGTGCTAGCGTCCGGGACTCCGCAACATTATGGGGGGCCAACGTCCTGACTTTC
TRBV2,TRBD1,-,TRBJ2-3,CASSDTGDGGLDTQYF,TGTGCCAGCAGTGACACAGGGGACGGTGGACTAGATACGCAGTATTTT
TRBV30,-,-,TRBJ1-2,CALGERGYTF,TGTGCTTTAGGAGAACGGGGCTACACCTTC
TRBV20-1,-,many,TRBJ2-7,CSARGLGGGQVREQYF,TGCAGTGCTAGAGGCCTGGGGGGGGGACAGGTACGCGAGCAGTACTTC
TRBV24-1,-,many,TRBJ1-5,CATSDSGTGNFNQPQHF,TGTGCCACCAGTGATTCCGGGACCGGTAACTTCAATCAGCCCCAGCATTTT
TRBV5-1,-,many,TRBJ2-2,CASSLRLGPNTGELFF,TGCGCCAGCAGCTTACGACTAGGACCGAACACCGGGGAGCTGTTTTTT